The source of this TCR beta chain is a study of cytomegalovirus exposure and HLA in healthy donors. Each donor was healthy, and each was a bone marrow donor. Per germline, CDR1 PRHDT and CDR2 FYEKMQ (reference sequence). This CDR3 has 12 amino acids. V was clipped by 3 bases and J by 6 bases, with 7 bases between them. 13 Jbeta primers and 60 Vbeta primers were used for the PCR. Sequenced by immunoSEQ multiplex PCR; TCRdb stores in-frame clones only, minus some. Here the sample spans almost 65,000 clones, 60% to 80% being singletons. The sequenced sample consisted of PBMCs. The TCR sequence derives from a male donor in good health and CMV-seropositive. The V call is TRBV13, the J call TRBJ2-3; D gene ambiguous. The CDR3 loop reads CASSFSGDTQYF. CDR3 DNA: TGTGCCAGCAGCTTCTCCGGGGATACGCAGTATTTT.